The 4 T cell receptor beta chains below all came from one sample that was sequenced in a study of blood T cell repertoires in COVID-19. Measured with immunoSEQ multiplex PCR; TCRdb has only the in-frame clones, and not every one. This table has some 490,000 clones, 88% appearing once. Sequenced input: PBMCs or T cells enriched from blood (not recorded which). The origin of the receptors is a woman aged 60-70 years who had recovered from COVID-19.

This clone was seen only once. The chain uses TRBV24-1 and TRBJ2-3, with 9 bases matching TRBD2. The CDR3 runs to 16 residues. With V trimmed by 4 bases and J by 0 bases, 4 bases remained unmatched. Germline assignment: CDR1 KGHDR and CDR2 SFDVKD. The CDR3 sequence: CATSDLAGSSTDTQYF. The CDR3 DNA is TGTGCCACCAGTGACCTAGCGGGGTCTAGCACAGATACGCAGTATTTT.

The gene calls are TRBV13 and TRBJ1-1, with D perhaps matching TRBD1 (6 bases). Germline CDR1 is PRHDT and CDR2 is FYEKMQ (reference sequence). The CDR3 is 15 residues long. V lost 4 bases, J lost 2 bases, and 14 bases lay in between. CDR3 nucleotides: TGTGCCAGCAGCTCGCAGGGGCAGGGTAACACTGAAGCTTTCTTT. It encodes CASSSQGQGNTEAFF.

V and J are TRBV5-4 and TRBJ1-6, with D possibly matching TRBD1 (6 bases). Germline V gene sequence: CDR1 SGHNT, CDR2 YYREEE (reference sequence). The CDR3 sequence is 14 residues long. V lost 3 bases to trimming and J lost 12 bases, with 16 bases between them. The CDR3 is CASSSSGQTQPLHF. The CDR3 coding sequence is TGTGCCAGCAGCTCAAGTGGACAGACCCAACCCCTCCACTTT.

V and J are TRBV5-1 and TRBJ2-3, with TRBD1 matching over 7 bases. The CDR3 covers 15 residues. V lost 1 base, J lost 4 bases, and 6 bases stayed unmatched. Germline-derived CDR1 and CDR2 are SGHRS and YFSETQ. The CDR3 sequence is CASSLSTGLADTQYF. The CDR3, as DNA: TGCGCCAGCAGCTTGTCGACAGGGTTAGCAGATACGCAGTATTTT.